The clone carrying this TCR beta chain occurred a few times. The antigen remains undetermined. These data come from a study of identical twins. Study-wide results and limits: The study found that models underestimated out-of-frame TCR alpha sharing in monozygotic twins.

TCRdb used MiXCR to reprocess the 5' RACE reads, holding one entry per CDR3 protein. This table has about 530,000 distinct CDR3 sequences, more than 20% appearing once. Germline V gives CDR1 MDHEN, CDR2 SYDVKM. The CDR3 totals 13 residues. V was trimmed by 7 bases and J by 1 base, leaving 10 bases between them. These data were also reused for a study on yellow fever vaccine responses in identical twins.

This TCR derives from a woman between 18 and 29 years old in good health. The specimen was CD4+ T cells sorted from blood. The chain uses TRBV28 and TRBJ1-2; no firm D call. The DNA for the CDR3 is TGTGCCAGCACCAAATTCCGTAACTATGGCTACACCTTC. Amino acids: CASTKFRNYGYTF.